These 25 T cell receptor beta chains came from one sample sequenced in a study of blood T cell repertoires in COVID-19. Only in-frame clones appear in the TCRdb table, and some are missing; sequencing was by immunoSEQ multiplex PCR. The table includes approximately 470,000 clones, approximately 86% detected once. The sequencing input was PBMCs or T cells enriched from blood (not recorded which). These TCRs come from a woman younger than 35 who had recovered from COVID-19.

This chain joins TRBV5-4 and TRBJ2-3; TRBD1 matches 9 bases. Per the germline V gene, CDR1 is SGHNT and CDR2 is YYREEE (reference sequence). V trimming: 4 bases; J trimming: 6 bases; junction bases outside the gene matches: 3. The CDR3 length is 13 residues. The CDR3, as DNA: TGTGCCAGCAGCCGTGACAGGGGGGATACGCAGTATTTT. Residues: CASSRDRGDTQYF.

About this clone itself: The same CDR3 also results from other DNA sequences found in this sample. CDR3 protein: CASSRTGGSYEQYF. CDR3 nucleotide sequence: TGTGCCAGCAGTCGGACAGGGGGTTCCTACGAGCAGTACTTC. The chain uses TRBV6-5 and TRBJ2-7; 10 bases line up with TRBD1. V lost 5 bases to trimming and J lost 1 base; unmatched junction nucleotides: 2. Germline V lookup: CDR1 MNHEY, CDR2 SVGAGI. The CDR3 is 14 amino acids.

The V and J genes are TRBV5-1 and TRBJ2-1, with TRBD2 identical over 10 bases. CDR1 and CDR2 from the germline V gene are SGHRS and YFSETQ. The length of the CDR3 is 15 residues. The junction had 12 bases not matched to a gene; V was cut back by 7 bases and J by 8 bases. The CDR3 here is CASGILAGAEDEQFF. The CDR3 DNA follows: TGCGCCAGCGGGATTCTAGCGGGGGCAGAAGATGAGCAGTTCTTC.

This chain links TRBV6-4 with TRBJ2-1; tentative D call: TRBD1 (6 bases). The V end lost 3 bases, the J end lost 8 bases, and 14 bases lay between the germline ends. Germline CDR1 reads MRHNA; CDR2 reads SNTAGT. The CDR3 is 14 residues long. For the CDR3, the DNA is TGTGCCAGCAGTGAAGTCGGCAGGGGTCATGAGCAGTTCTTC. Translated, it gives CASSEVGRGHEQFF.

V and J are TRBV2 and TRBJ2-1, with 7 bases identical to TRBD1. Germline loops: CDR1 SNHLY, CDR2 FYNNEI. This CDR3 spans 14 amino acids. With 5 bases clipped from V and 7 bases from J, the junction kept 8 bases outside the gene matches. CDR3 sequence (DNA): TGTGCCAGCAGTCTCCGGGACAGCCTTAATGAGCAGTTCTTC. The encoded protein is CASSLRDSLNEQFF.

The J gene is TRBJ1-2, the V gene TRBV30; D not certain. Germline assignment: CDR1 GTSNPN and CDR2 SVGIG (reference sequence). This CDR3 has 12 amino acids. Trimming pared 2 bases from V and 2 bases from J, leaving 6 bases between. The DNA of the CDR3 is TGTGCCTGGAGTCAGAGGAACTATGGCTACACCTTC. Its translation: CAWSQRNYGYTF.

This rearrangement joins TRBV6-5 to TRBJ1-6; TRBD1 might be the D (6 bases). This CDR3 contains 15 residues. CDR1 and CDR2 from the germline V gene are MNHEY and SVGAGI. Trimming left V 2 bases short and J 9 bases short, with 14 bases between. The CDR3 region is CASSYGEQGGSPLHF. The CDR3 DNA sequence: TGTGCCAGCAGTTACGGTGAACAGGGCGGTTCACCCCTCCACTTT.

The chain is built from TRBV7-3 and TRBJ2-5; a possible D gene is TRBD1 (6 bases). Looked up from germline, CDR1 is SGHTA and CDR2 is FQGTGA. The CDR3 consists of 14 residues. The ends were cut back, 5 bases at V and 5 bases at J, with 15 bases in the middle. The CDR3 sequence is CASSVGGDVETQYF. For the CDR3, the DNA is TGTGCCAGCAGCGTAGGGGGTGACGTGGAGACCCAGTACTTC.

The chain links TRBV2 to TRBJ2-5; D may be TRBD2 (5 bases). V dropped 6 bases and J dropped 1 base, with 9 bases sitting between them. Germline V gene lookup returns CDR1 SNHLY and CDR2 FYNNEI. This CDR3 is 13 amino acids long. The CDR3 coding sequence is TGTGCCAGCAGACCGGGATTCCAAGAGACCCAGTACTTC. Residues: CASRPGFQETQYF. Based on the CDR3 plus reference TRBV2 and TRBJ2-5, the full variable domain is EPEVTQTPSHQVTQMGQEVILRCVPISNHLYFYWYRQILGQKVEFLVSFYNNEISEKSEIFDDQFSVERPDGSNFTLKIRSTKLEDSAMYFCASRPGFQETQYFGPGTRLLVL.

The chain has TRBV18 and TRBJ1-2; 9 nucleotides match TRBD1. Germline assignment: CDR1 KGHSH and CDR2 LQKENI. V dropped 6 bases and J dropped 3; count of bases not matched to a gene: 14. The CDR3 loop spans 17 amino acids. The CDR3 DNA reads TGTGCCAGCTCCCAGGGGACAGGGCTCAGACAGTACTATGGCTACACCTTC. Its translation is CASSQGTGLRQYYGYTF.

CDR3 region: CASNLDRANTEAFF. In DNA form, the CDR3 reads TGCGCCAGCAACCTGGACAGGGCGAACACTGAAGCTTTCTTT. The chain joins TRBV5-1 to TRBJ1-1, with 8 bases identical to TRBD1. CDR3 length: 14 amino acids. Germline V gene sequence: CDR1 SGHRS, CDR2 YFSETQ. Losses at the gene ends were 6 bases for V and 1 base for J; bases not matched to a gene: 5.

As regards this clone: The same CDR3 can be traced to other DNA sequences in this sample. The V and J genes are TRBV30 and TRBJ1-1; no firm D call. The CDR3 extends over 11 amino acids. Deletions cut 0 bases from V and 7 bases from J, with 6 bases between. Germline CDR1 GTSNPN, CDR2 SVGIG (reference sequence). The CDR3 region has the DNA TGTGCCTGGAGTGTATATAGTGAAGCTTTCTTT. Translation: CAWSVYSEAFF.

V usage is TRBV19 and J usage is TRBJ1-6, with 7 bases matching TRBD1. The CDR3 consists of 16 residues. J gave up 7 bases and V 6 bases, and 12 bases lay outside the gene matches. Germline lookup yields CDR1 LNHDA and CDR2 SQIVND (reference sequence). DNA for the CDR3: TGTGCCAGTAGCTTCAGGTGGGGGACAGCAAATTCACCCCTCCACTTT. Residues: CASSFRWGTANSPLHF.

The CDR3 sequence is CASSESPGDGSYTF. The CDR3 DNA is TGTGCCAGCAGTGAATCCCCAGGGGATGGGAGCTACACCTTC. The chain recombines TRBV25-1 with TRBJ1-2, with D perhaps TRBD1 (6 bases). Germline V gives CDR1 MGHDK, CDR2 SYGVNS. V lost 1 base, J lost 9 bases, and 15 bases lay in between. This CDR3 spans 14 amino acids.

V is TRBV24-1 and J is TRBJ2-2; 11 bases are a match to TRBD1. The V segment lost 3 bases and the J segment 4 bases; nucleotides outside the gene matches: 6. CDR1 KGHDR and CDR2 SFDVKD come from the germline V gene. CDR3 size: 17 residues. The CDR3 here is CATSDRGTGGVTGELFF. The CDR3 region has the DNA TGTGCCACCAGTGATAGAGGGACAGGGGGGGTCACCGGGGAGCTGTTTTTT.

The chain uses TRBV2 and TRBJ2-7; 8 nucleotides match TRBD2. V lost 8 bases and J lost 0; bases outside the gene matches: 9. CDR1 SNHLY and CDR2 FYNNEI come from the germline V gene. The CDR3 sequence is 15 residues long. CDR3 in DNA: TGTGCCAGCGGGGGAGCGGGGGCATTCTCCTACGAGCAGTACTTC. Translating gives CASGGAGAFSYEQYF. The variable domain in full, with the rest retrieved from reference TRBV2 and TRBJ2-7, is EPEVTQTPSHQVTQMGQEVILRCVPISNHLYFYWYRQILGQKVEFLVSFYNNEISEKSEIFDDQFSVERPDGSNFTLKIRSTKLEDSAMYFCASGGAGAFSYEQYFGPGTRLTVT.

J is TRBJ1-1 and V is TRBV5-1, with D unclear. V was trimmed by 5 bases and J by 2 bases, leaving 10 bases between them. The CDR3 covers 13 residues. Germline CDR1 SGHRS, CDR2 YFSETQ. The CDR3 bases are TGCGCCAGCAGTTACTACTCCAACACTGAAGCTTTCTTT. This encodes CASSYYSNTEAFF.

This sequence joins TRBV4-1 and TRBJ1-1, with 8 bases matching TRBD1. Germline-derived CDR1 and CDR2 are MGHRA and YSYEKL. This CDR3 region has 17 residues. Trimming cost V 2 bases and J 4 bases; bases outside gene matches: 12. For the CDR3, the DNA is TGCGCCAGCAGCCAACCTAGGTGGGCCGACAGGGGCACTGAAGCTTTCTTT. Translating it yields CASSQPRWADRGTEAFF.

This clone appeared a single time. V is TRBV5-4 and J is TRBJ1-1; TRBD1 aligns across 7 bases. Germline CDR1 is SGHNT and CDR2 is YYREEE (reference sequence). This CDR3 comprises 13 residues. The V segment lost 1 base and the J segment 7 bases; nucleotides outside the gene matches: 4. CDR3 sequence (DNA): TGTGCCAGCAGCTTGCTTGCAGGGGGTGAAGCTTTCTTT. Its translation is CASSLLAGGEAFF.

The chain employs TRBV16 and TRBJ1-6, with D hard to call. This CDR3 has 16 amino acids. Germline lookup yields CDR1 KGHSY and CDR2 FQNENV. Trimming left V 4 bases short and J 11 bases short, with 21 bases between. In DNA form, the CDR3 reads TGTGCCAGCAGCCCCTCCTGGTGGGCAGTAGTTCCACCCCTCCACTTT. It yields the protein CASSPSWWAVVPPLHF.

For this clone: At the DNA level, this CDR3 is encoded by other sequences in the same sample as well. V and J are TRBV2 and TRBJ2-5; D uncertain. Trimming shortened V by 5 bases and J by 4 bases, and 2 bases separated the two germline ends. The CDR3 has 10 residues. Per germline, CDR1 SNHLY and CDR2 FYNNEI. Here the CDR3 reads CASSRETQYF. In DNA, the CDR3 is TGTGCCAGCAGTCGAGAGACCCAGTACTTC.

This rearrangement joins TRBV5-4 to TRBJ2-1, with TRBD2 identical over 8 bases. CDR3 length equals 16 residues. V shed 4 bases and J 3 bases; nucleotides not matched to a gene: 9. From germline, CDR1 is SGHNT and CDR2 YYREEE (reference sequence). CDR3: CASSPGGTRVYNEQFF. The CDR3 DNA follows: TGTGCCAGCAGCCCGGGGGGGACTAGGGTCTACAATGAGCAGTTCTTC.

This chain links TRBV4-2 with TRBJ2-2; no clear D. CDR1 is LGHNA and CDR2 is YNFKEQ in the germline V gene. This CDR3 region has 19 residues. The ends were cut back, 0 bases at V and 1 base at J, with 18 bases in the middle. The CDR3 nucleotides read TGTGCCAGCAGCCAAGATTTCGGAAAAGATTCAGGGAACACCGGGGAGCTGTTTTTT. Translating gives CASSQDFGKDSGNTGELFF.

The chain has TRBV5-1 and TRBJ1-2, with D tentatively TRBD1 (5 bases). The V gene lost 2 bases and the J gene lost 5 bases, with 10 bases spanning the gap. The V gene's germline CDR1 is SGHRS and CDR2 YFSETQ. The CDR3 loop spans 13 amino acids. In DNA form, the CDR3 reads TGCGCCAGCAGCTTACAGGACGAATATGGCTACACCTTC. Its protein is CASSLQDEYGYTF.

The V call is TRBV28, the J call TRBJ2-5; 9 bases are a match to TRBD1. Germline V lookup: CDR1 MDHEN, CDR2 SYDVKM. The J segment lost 5 bases and the V segment lost 6 bases, leaving 4 bases of the junction unmatched. The CDR3 is 13 residues long. CDR3: CASRDRGRETQYF. CDR3 in DNA: TGTGCCAGCAGGGACAGGGGCCGGGAGACCCAGTACTTC.